The 29 T cell receptor beta chains below come from one sample, sequenced in a study of blood T cell repertoires in COVID-19. Assay: immunoSEQ multiplex PCR; the TCRdb copy retains only in-frame clones and omits some. The sample shows fewer than 350,000 clones, 70% to 90% of them seen only once. Sequenced: PBMCs or T cells enriched from blood (not recorded which). The source of these receptors is a woman aged 60 to 75 in a cohort exposed to, infected with or recovered from COVID-19 (not recorded which).

The CDR3 DNA reads TGCGCCAGCAGCACGACTAGCGGGCGCTACAATGAGCAGTTCTTC. It specifies CASSTTSGRYNEQFF. The chain couples TRBV5-1 to TRBJ2-1; the match to TRBD2 covers 10 bases. Germline trimming cut 4 bases from V and 3 bases from J; bases unmatched to any gene: 4. The length of the CDR3 is 15 residues. Germline-derived CDR1 and CDR2 are SGHRS and YFSETQ.

The V and J genes are TRBV6-2 or TRBV6-3 and TRBJ2-1; 14 bases match TRBD2. CDR1 is MNHEY, CDR2 SVGEGT, per germline. The CDR3 loop spans 17 amino acids. J was trimmed by 2 bases and V by 4 bases; bases with no gene match: 4. CDR3 region: CASSSWTSGRTYNEQFF. The CDR3 nucleotides are TGTGCCAGCAGTTCCTGGACTAGCGGGAGGACCTACAATGAGCAGTTCTTC.

The chain employs TRBV9 and TRBJ2-3; maybe TRBD2 (5 bases). The CDR3 is 13 amino acids. V was pared by 3 bases and J by 6 bases, with 11 bases between. The germline CDR1 and CDR2 sequences are SGDLS and YYNGEE. The CDR3 DNA follows: TGTGCCAGCAGCGCCCTCCAGCGGGATACGCAGTATTTT. This gives the protein CASSALQRDTQYF.

This chain connects TRBV28 to TRBJ2-1; 8 bases match TRBD1. Germline-derived CDR1 and CDR2 are MDHEN and SYDVKM. V lost 3 bases to trimming and J lost 8 bases; unmatched junction nucleotides: 3. The CDR3 loop spans 13 amino acids. The CDR3 spells CASSFAGGDEQFF. The DNA for the CDR3 is TGTGCCAGCAGTTTTGCAGGGGGCGATGAGCAGTTCTTC.

This chain joins TRBV19 and TRBJ1-1; no firm D call. CDR1 is LNHDA and CDR2 is SQIVND in the germline V gene (reference sequence). Trimming removed 4 bases from V and 11 bases from J, with 11 bases in between. This CDR3 is built from 11 residues. CDR3 sequence reads: CASSSRVAAFF. CDR3 DNA: TGTGCCAGTAGTAGTCGGGTGGCTGCTTTCTTT.

This chain joins TRBV28 and TRBJ2-7; the match to TRBD2 covers 12 bases. Germline V gene lookup returns CDR1 MDHEN and CDR2 SYDVKM. Trimming removed 1 base from V and 7 bases from J; junction bases left unmatched: 2. The CDR3 spans 14 residues. This chain's CDR3 is CASSLSGLAGEQYF. For the CDR3, the DNA is TGTGCCAGCAGTTTATCCGGACTAGCGGGGGAGCAGTACTTC. The full variable domain, rest sourced from reference TRBV28 and TRBJ2-7, is DVKVTQSSRYLVKRTGEKVFLECVQDMDHENMFWYRQDPGLGLRLIYFSYDVKMKEKGDIPEGYSVSREKKERFSLILESASTNQTSMYLCASSLSGLAGEQYFGPGTRLTVT.

The rearrangement joins TRBV6-5 to TRBJ1-1; D possibly corresponds to TRBD1 (6 bases). Germline CDR1 and CDR2: MNHEY and SVGAGI. Trimming removed 3 bases from V and 1 base from J, with 12 bases in between. There are 15 residues in the CDR3. CDR3 sequence (DNA): TGTGCCAGCAGTTATGAGGGGGGGTCGAACACTGAAGCTTTCTTT. Translated: CASSYEGGSNTEAFF.

V usage is TRBV2 and J usage is TRBJ1-4, with D unresolved. Germline CDR1 SNHLY, CDR2 FYNNEI. Deletions cut 6 bases from V and 5 bases from J, with 16 bases between. The CDR3 is made up of 15 amino acids. The CDR3 loop reads CASRRPTGGNEKLFF. The CDR3 region has the DNA TGTGCCAGCAGGAGACCCACGGGAGGGAATGAAAAACTGTTTTTT.

The chain combines TRBV18 with TRBJ2-7; a weak D match, TRBD2 (5 bases). V was shortened by 3 bases and J by 6 bases, with 21 bases between the two germline ends. CDR3 size: 16 residues. Germline V gene data show CDR1 as KGHSH and CDR2 as LQKENI. The CDR3 protein is CASSPSRNRENREQYF. CDR3 DNA: TGTGCCAGCTCACCCTCAAGAAATCGGGAAAATCGCGAGCAGTACTTC.

The chain links TRBV10-3 to TRBJ1-5, with 8 bases identical to TRBD1. The CDR3 runs 15 residues. Germline CDR1 ENHRY, CDR2 SYGVKD. Unmatched junction bases numbered 6, after V lost 6 bases and J lost 2 bases. In nucleotides, the CDR3 is TGTGCCATCAGCCGCGGACAGGGCGGCAATCAGCCCCAGCATTTT. Translating it yields CAISRGQGGNQPQHF.

The rearrangement links TRBV2 to TRBJ1-2; 9 bases map to TRBD1. This CDR3 has 15 residues. Losses at the gene ends were 10 bases for V and 4 bases for J; bases not matched to a gene: 13. Germline-derived CDR1 and CDR2 are SNHLY and FYNNEI. CDR3 sequence: CAITETGGAGYGYTF. The CDR3 DNA reads TGTGCCATCACGGAGACAGGGGGTGCTGGCTATGGCTACACCTTC. The whole variable domain, remainder taken from reference TRBV2 and TRBJ1-2, is EPEVTQTPSHQVTQMGQEVILRCVPISNHLYFYWYRQILGQKVEFLVSFYNNEISEKSEIFDDQFSVERPDGSNFTLKIRSTKLEDSAMYFCAITETGGAGYGYTFGSGTRLTVV.

The chain employs TRBV2 and TRBJ1-3; weak D call: TRBD1 (5 bases). The V and J ends lost 7 bases and 2 bases respectively, with 15 bases between them. Germline loops: CDR1 SNHLY, CDR2 FYNNEI. This CDR3 region has 15 residues. DNA for the CDR3: TGTGCCAGCACTGAGAGGTCAGGGACTGGAAACACCATATATTTT. It translates to CASTERSGTGNTIYF.

The V gene is TRBV19, the J gene TRBJ1-5; TRBD1 might be the D (6 bases). Trimming stripped 6 bases from V and 1 base from J, with 10 bases between. Germline values: CDR1 LNHDA, CDR2 SQIVND (reference sequence). The CDR3 length is 14 residues. CDR3 sequence: CASRRTESNQPQHF. The CDR3 region has the DNA TGTGCCAGTAGGAGGACAGAGAGCAATCAGCCCCAGCATTTT.

The rearrangement joins TRBV30 to TRBJ1-1; TRBD1 aligns across 7 bases. This CDR3 has 11 amino acids. Per germline, CDR1 GTSNPN and CDR2 SVGIG (reference sequence). CDR3 protein: CATGLWAEAFF. The CDR3, as DNA: TGTGCGACAGGGTTGTGGGCTGAAGCTTTCTTT.

The rearrangement uses TRBV2 and TRBJ1-6; D gene unclear. Germline values: CDR1 SNHLY, CDR2 FYNNEI. The CDR3 has 13 residues. Trimming took off 7 bases at V and 5 bases at J, with 9 bases between the two ends. Here the CDR3 reads CASIGSNNSPLHF. The CDR3 DNA is TGTGCCAGCATAGGGAGCAATAATTCACCCCTCCACTTT.

There are a few counts of this clone. The CDR3 loop is CASTKGTGPHQPQHF. In DNA, the CDR3 is TGTGCCAGCACCAAGGGCACAGGGCCCCATCAGCCCCAGCATTTT. This chain connects TRBV28 to TRBJ1-5, with a weak D call TRBD1 (6 bases). V lost 7 bases to trimming and J lost 5 bases, with 18 bases between them. This CDR3 region has 15 residues. Germline-derived CDR1 and CDR2 are MDHEN and SYDVKM.

The chain links TRBV25-1 to TRBJ2-3, with 8 bases lining up with TRBD1. The V and J ends lost 1 base and 2 bases, in that order; junction bases with no gene match: 11. CDR1 is MGHDK and CDR2 is SYGVNS in the germline V gene. The length of the CDR3 is 18 residues. The CDR3 is CASSELWTGWGDTDTQYF. The CDR3 nucleotides read TGTGCCAGCAGTGAATTGTGGACAGGGTGGGGGGACACAGATACGCAGTATTTT.

The V and J genes are TRBV30 and TRBJ1-1; the match to TRBD1 covers 7 bases. Trimming removed 2 bases from V and 1 base from J; junction bases left unmatched: 4. Germline V gene sequence: CDR1 GTSNPN, CDR2 SVGIG (reference sequence). This CDR3 comprises 14 residues. CDR3 loop: CAWSSGQRNTEAFF. In nucleotides, the CDR3 is TGTGCCTGGAGTTCGGGACAGAGGAACACTGAAGCTTTCTTT.

The rearrangement links TRBV18 to TRBJ1-1, with D possibly TRBD1 on 6 matching bases. The germline CDR1 and CDR2 sequences are KGHSH and LQKENI. The CDR3 sequence is 14 residues long. Trimming removed 6 bases at V and 5 bases at J, with 16 bases between. The CDR3 DNA is TGTGCCAGCTCGCCCGGACAGATTGGTACTGAAGCTTTCTTT. This encodes CASSPGQIGTEAFF.

The gene calls are TRBV13 and TRBJ2-7; D unresolved. CDR3 length: 14 residues. Trimming shortened V by 1 base and J by 5 bases, and 12 bases separated the two germline ends. CDR1 is PRHDT and CDR2 is FYEKMQ in the germline V gene (reference sequence). In DNA form, the CDR3 reads TGTGCCAGCAGCTTAGCGGTCTTACGGGACGAGCAGTACTTC. Translation: CASSLAVLRDEQYF.

The chain couples TRBV11-2 to TRBJ2-6; the match to TRBD1 covers 8 bases. This CDR3 region has 17 residues. The ends lost 4 bases at V and 2 bases at J; junction bases unmatched: 7. CDR1 SGHAT and CDR2 FQNNGV come from the germline V gene. The CDR3 is CASSSTGAATGANVLTF. Written as DNA, the CDR3 is TGTGCCAGCAGCTCGACAGGGGCCGCAACTGGGGCCAACGTCCTGACTTTC.

CDR3 in amino acids: CASSLPGRINTEAFF. The CDR3 nucleotides are TGTGCCAGCAGTCTACCGGGTCGTATTAACACTGAAGCTTTCTTT. This chain connects TRBV28 to TRBJ1-1; no clear D. Germline CDR1 MDHEN, CDR2 SYDVKM. V was clipped by 5 bases and J by 2 bases, with 15 bases between them. The CDR3 is made up of 15 amino acids.

This clone was seen a few times. The chain combines TRBV7-9 with TRBJ2-5; D is possibly TRBD1 (5 bases). V was cut by 1 base and J by 1 base, with 13 bases left in between. The CDR3 is 16 residues long. Germline V gene lookup returns CDR1 SEHNR and CDR2 FQNEAQ (reference sequence). The CDR3 sequence is CASSLGLQDTQETQYF. The CDR3 region has the DNA TGTGCCAGCAGCTTAGGGTTACAGGATACCCAAGAGACCCAGTACTTC.

In its sample, this clone was seen a few times. This chain connects TRBV9 to TRBJ2-1; 10 bases match TRBD2. The CDR3 extends over 17 amino acids. Germline V gives CDR1 SGDLS, CDR2 YYNGEE. The J segment lost 6 bases and the V segment lost 1 base, leaving 10 bases of the junction unmatched. Here the CDR3 reads CASSVPRLAGEANEQFF. The CDR3 DNA sequence: TGTGCCAGCAGCGTACCCCGTCTAGCGGGAGAGGCCAATGAGCAGTTCTTC.

This CDR3 reads CASRPGGSGANVLTF. DNA for the CDR3: TGTGCCAGCAGACCCGGGGGCTCTGGGGCCAACGTCCTGACTTTC. This chain connects TRBV28 to TRBJ2-6; TRBD2 is a possible D gene (6 bases). CDR1 and CDR2 from the germline V gene are MDHEN and SYDVKM. V lost 6 bases, J lost 0 bases, and 9 bases lay in between. The CDR3 runs 15 residues. The complete variable domain, with remaining parts taken from reference TRBV28 and TRBJ2-6, reads DVKVTQSSRYLVKRTGEKVFLECVQDMDHENMFWYRQDPGLGLRLIYFSYDVKMKEKGDIPEGYSVSREKKERFSLILESASTNQTSMYLCASRPGGSGANVLTFGAGSRLTVL.

The CDR3 here is CASSPTGGRSEQYF. The CDR3, as DNA: TGTGCCAGCAGCCCCACCGGGGGGCGAAGCGAGCAGTACTTC. The gene calls are TRBV3-1 (or the pseudogene TRBV3-2) and TRBJ2-7; a possible D gene is TRBD2 (7 bases). The CDR3 length is 14 residues. The V and J ends lost 4 bases and 6 bases respectively, with 16 bases between them. CDR1 is LGHDT, CDR2 YNNKEL, per germline (reference sequence).

The CDR3 region is CAWSPAGGTGELFF. DNA of the CDR3: TGTGCCTGGAGTCCAGCGGGAGGTACCGGGGAGCTGTTTTTT. The chain carries TRBV30 and TRBJ2-2; TRBD2 agrees at 9 bases. This CDR3 comprises 14 residues. V was clipped by 2 bases and J by 5 bases; unmatched bases: 3. Germline V lookup: CDR1 GTSNPN, CDR2 SVGIG (reference sequence).

This chain uses TRBV7-8 with TRBJ2-7; D ambiguous. CDR1 is SGHVS and CDR2 is FQNEAQ in the germline V gene. Trimming stripped 6 bases from V and 1 base from J, with 7 bases between. The CDR3 has 12 amino acids. For the CDR3, the DNA is TGTGCCAGCAGTACAAGATCCTACGAGCAGTACTTC. Its translation: CASSTRSYEQYF.

The V call is TRBV27, the J call TRBJ1-6; D ambiguous. V shed 5 bases and J shed 6 bases, with 5 bases lying between them. From germline, CDR1 is MNHEY and CDR2 SMNVEV (reference sequence). The CDR3 length is 12 residues. CDR3 residues: CASSPPNSPLHF. CDR3 bases: TGTGCCAGCAGTCCTCCTAATTCACCCCTCCACTTT.